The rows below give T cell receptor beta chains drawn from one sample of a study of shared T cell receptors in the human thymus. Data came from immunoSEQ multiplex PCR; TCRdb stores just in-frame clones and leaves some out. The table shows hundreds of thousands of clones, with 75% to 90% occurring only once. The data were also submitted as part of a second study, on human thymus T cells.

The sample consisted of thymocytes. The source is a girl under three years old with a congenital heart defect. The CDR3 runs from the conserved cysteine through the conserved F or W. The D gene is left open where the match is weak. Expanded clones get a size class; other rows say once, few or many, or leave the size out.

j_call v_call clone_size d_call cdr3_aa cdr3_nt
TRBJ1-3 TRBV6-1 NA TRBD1 CASSEKRPEGTASGNTIYF TGTGCCAGCAGCGAAAAGAGACCTGAAGGGACAGCATCTGGAAACACCATATATTTT
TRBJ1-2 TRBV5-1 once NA CASSFVQGGGYTF TGCGCCAGCAGCTTTGTTCAGGGAGGTGGCTACACCTTC
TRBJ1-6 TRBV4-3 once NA CASSHHSLAGRDSPLHF TGCGCCAGCAGCCATCACTCCCTAGCGGGGAGGGATTCACCCCTCCACTTT
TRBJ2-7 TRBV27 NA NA CASSLKRGSYEQYF TGTGCCAGCAGTTTAAAAAGGGGATCCTACGAGCAGTACTTC
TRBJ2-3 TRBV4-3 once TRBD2 CASSHAFGTSGGTDTQYF TGCGCCAGCAGCCACGCTTTTGGGACTAGCGGGGGCACAGATACGCAGTATTTT
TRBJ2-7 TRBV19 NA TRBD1 CASSGDRSSSYEQYF TGTGCCAGTAGTGGGGACAGATCTAGCTCCTACGAGCAGTACTTC
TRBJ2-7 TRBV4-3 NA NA CASSVKWPRYEQYF TGCGCCAGCAGCGTTAAGTGGCCCCGATACGAGCAGTACTTC
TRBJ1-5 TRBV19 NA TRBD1 CASSMIRQGAGDQPQHF TGTGCCAGTAGTATGATTAGGCAGGGGGCAGGAGATCAGCCCCAGCATTTT
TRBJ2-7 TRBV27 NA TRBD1 CASGYRGDRRSEQYF TGTGCCAGCGGATACCGAGGGGACAGACGATCCGAGCAGTACTTC
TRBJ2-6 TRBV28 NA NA CASSPYPQTGSGANVLTF TGTGCCAGCAGCCCTTACCCTCAAACAGGATCTGGGGCCAACGTCCTGACTTTC
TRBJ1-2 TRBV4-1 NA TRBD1 CASSHRQGADYGYTF TGCGCCAGCAGCCACAGACAGGGAGCGGACTATGGCTACACCTTC
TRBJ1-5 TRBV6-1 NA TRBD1 CASSDLRDRGLSQHF TGTGCCAGCAGTGATCTCCGGGACAGGGGGCTTTCCCAGCATTTT
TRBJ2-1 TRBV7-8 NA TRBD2 CASSQGLAGDGEQFF TGTGCCAGCAGCCAAGGACTAGCGGGGGACGGTGAGCAGTTCTTC
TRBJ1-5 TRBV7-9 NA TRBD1 CASSLTGPVQPQHF TGTGCCAGCAGCTTGACAGGGCCCGTCCAGCCCCAGCATTTT
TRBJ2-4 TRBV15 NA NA CATSRPSDEGDKNIQYF TGTGCCACCAGCAGACCCTCGGACGAGGGGGACAAAAACATTCAGTACTTC
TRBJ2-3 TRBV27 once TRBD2 CASGPGLAGTDTQYF TGTGCCAGCGGCCCGGGGCTAGCGGGGACAGATACGCAGTATTTT
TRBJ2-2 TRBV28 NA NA CASSFREGMTGELFF TGTGCCAGCAGTTTCCGGGAAGGAATGACCGGGGAGCTGTTTTTT
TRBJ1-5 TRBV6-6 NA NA CASILGGSNQPQHF TGTGCCAGCATCCTAGGGGGAAGCAATCAGCCCCAGCATTTT
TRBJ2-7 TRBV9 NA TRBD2 CASSAAGGPYEQYF TGTGCCAGCAGCGCAGCGGGGGGGCCCTACGAGCAGTACTTC
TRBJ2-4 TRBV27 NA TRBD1 CASRTGSNIQYF TGTGCCAGCAGGACAGGGTCGAACATTCAGTACTTC
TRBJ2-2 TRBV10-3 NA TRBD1 CAISIKPGQGNTGELFF TGTGCCATCAGCATTAAACCGGGACAGGGGAACACCGGGGAGCTGTTTTTT
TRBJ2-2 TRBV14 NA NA CASSPKQGGNGELFF TGTGCCAGCAGCCCGAAACAGGGAGGGAACGGGGAGCTGTTTTTT